The 27 T cell receptor beta chains below were found in one sample sequenced in a study of chemoradiotherapy in HPV16-positive cancers. Sequenced by immunoSEQ multiplex PCR; TCRdb stores in-frame clones only, minus some. The sample holds approximately 8,400 clones; around 82% are singletons and the top ten take 1.5% to 2%. This material was collected from a patient who underwent chemoradiotherapy. The source of these receptors is a human donor with HPV-associated anogenital cancer.

The rearrangement links TRBV30 to TRBJ1-5, with D possibly TRBD1 on 5 matching bases. Trimming removed 0 bases from V and 7 bases from J, with 7 bases in between. Germline CDR1 reads GTSNPN; CDR2 reads SVGIG (reference sequence). This CDR3 contains 12 residues. The CDR3 coding sequence is TGTGCCTGGAGTGTACGGGGGCAGCCCCAGCATTTT. This encodes CAWSVRGQPQHF.

This clone was counted once. V usage is TRBV5-1 and J usage is TRBJ2-1; no definite D call. Germline V lookup: CDR1 SGHRS, CDR2 YFSETQ. Trimming took off 0 bases at V and 2 bases at J, with 9 bases between the two ends. This CDR3 contains 15 residues. The CDR3 DNA is TGCGCCAGCAGCTTGGGGAGAGGTACCTACAATGAGCAGTTCTTC. Residues: CASSLGRGTYNEQFF. Filled out from reference TRBV5-1 and TRBJ2-1, the complete variable domain reads KAGVTQTPRYLIKTRGQQVTLSCSPISGHRSVSWYQQTPGQGLQFLFEYFSETQRNKGNFPGRFSGRQFSNSRSEMNVSTLELGDSALYLCASSLGRGTYNEQFFGPGTRLTVL.

This clone was seen a few times. The rearrangement joins TRBV5-5 to TRBJ2-7; no clear D. V lost 4 bases and J 2 bases, leaving 7 bases between the germline ends. CDR3 length equals 12 residues. Germline loops: CDR1 SGHKS, CDR2 YYEKEE (reference sequence). The CDR3 here is CASSIGTYEQYF. For the CDR3, the DNA is TGTGCCAGCAGCATCGGAACCTACGAGCAGTACTTC.

The chain couples TRBV6-5 to TRBJ2-3; D possibly corresponds to TRBD1 (5 bases). CDR3 length: 15 amino acids. Trimming removed 4 bases from V and 5 bases from J, with 16 bases in between. Germline values: CDR1 MNHEY, CDR2 SVGAGI. The chain's CDR3 is CASSFLGVGRDTQYF. The CDR3 nucleotides read TGTGCCAGCAGTTTTTTAGGGGTCGGTAGAGATACGCAGTATTTT.

This clone was seen a few times. The chain couples TRBV29-1 to TRBJ2-5; D perhaps matches TRBD1 (5 bases). Trimming cost V 5 bases and J 9 bases, with 13 bases left between them. This CDR3 region has 11 residues. Germline V CDR1 and CDR2: SQVTM, ANQGSEA. CDR3 residues: CSVSQGIAQYF. In DNA, the CDR3 is TGCAGCGTTAGCCAGGGAATTGCCCAGTACTTC.

This chain links TRBV7-2 with TRBJ1-1, with D possibly matching TRBD1 (6 bases). Germline-derived CDR1 and CDR2 are SGHTA and FQGNSA. Trimming cost V 5 bases and J 0 bases, with 13 bases left between them. The CDR3 contains 15 residues. CDR3 loop: CASSPPGQLNTEAFF. CDR3 DNA: TGTGCCAGCAGCCCCCCGGGACAACTGAACACTGAAGCTTTCTTT.

The genes are TRBV30 and TRBJ1-1, with D perhaps TRBD1 (6 bases). The CDR3 covers 12 residues. Trimming took off 6 bases at V and 5 bases at J, with 13 bases between the two ends. Germline V lookup: CDR1 GTSNPN, CDR2 SVGIG (reference sequence). CDR3 in DNA: TGTGCCTGTGGCCCGGGGACAACTGAAGCTTTCTTT. Amino acid sequence: CACGPGTTEAFF.

This clone has only a few counts. The DNA for the CDR3 is TGCGCCAGCAGCCAAGGGACAGCGGGGGGAGGAGAGCAGTTCTTC. Its protein product is CASSQGTAGGGEQFF. The gene calls are TRBV4-1 and TRBJ2-1; 9 bases line up with TRBD2. Trimming removed 1 base from V and 10 bases from J; junction bases left unmatched: 8. Looked up from germline, CDR1 is MGHRA and CDR2 is YSYEKL. This CDR3 comprises 15 residues.

The rearrangement uses TRBV19 and TRBJ2-5; D call uncertain. The CDR3 has 14 residues. V was clipped by 3 bases and J by 1 base, with 9 bases between them. Per the germline V gene, CDR1 is LNHDA and CDR2 is SQIVND (reference sequence). The CDR3 bases are TGTGCCAGTAGTATGCGACTGAGCCAAGAGACCCAGTACTTC. Translated: CASSMRLSQETQYF.

This clone has a single count. V and J are TRBV4-3 and TRBJ2-1; the match to TRBD2 covers 16 bases. Germline CDR1 is LGHNA and CDR2 is YSLEER. Trimming removed 0 bases from V and 7 bases from J; junction bases left unmatched: 0. The CDR3 is 16 residues long. The CDR3 sequence is CASSQEGLAGGNEQFF. The CDR3 bases are TGCGCCAGCAGCCAAGAGGGACTAGCGGGAGGGAATGAGCAGTTCTTC.

The chain carries TRBV30 and TRBJ1-2; the D is unclear. CDR1 GTSNPN and CDR2 SVGIG come from the germline V gene (reference sequence). Trimming left V 0 bases short and J 3 bases short, with 14 bases between. This CDR3 spans 15 amino acids. CDR3 coding DNA: TGTGCCTGGAGTGTACGTGGACGGACCTACTATGGCTACACCTTC. This encodes CAWSVRGRTYYGYTF. Combining the CDR3 with reference TRBV30 and TRBJ1-2 gives the whole variable domain SQTIHQWPATLVQPVGSPLSLECTVEGTSNPNLYWYRQAAGRGLQLLFYSVGIGQISSEVPQNLSASRPQDRQFILSSKKLLLSDSGFYLCAWSVRGRTYYGYTFGSGTRLTVV.

The V gene is TRBV18, the J gene TRBJ2-4, with D perhaps matching TRBD2 (5 bases). This CDR3 is 12 amino acids long. Germline assignment: CDR1 KGHSH and CDR2 LQKENI. Trimming removed 6 bases from V and 5 bases from J, with 8 bases in between. Written as DNA, the CDR3 is TGTGCCAGCTCCCGGGGAGAAAACATTCAGTACTTC. It translates to CASSRGENIQYF.

The chain is built from TRBV7-9 and TRBJ2-1; tentatively, D is TRBD2 (5 bases). The CDR3 runs to 14 residues. Germline V gene lookup returns CDR1 SEHNR and CDR2 FQNEAQ (reference sequence). V was pared by 6 bases and J by 0 bases, with 9 bases between. CDR3 in amino acids: CASSYEGSYNEQFF. Here the CDR3 DNA reads TGTGCCAGCAGTTACGAGGGCTCCTACAATGAGCAGTTCTTC.

The chain recombines TRBV28 with TRBJ2-1; 14 bases match TRBD2. With V trimmed by 3 bases and J by 8 bases, 6 bases remained unmatched. Germline V gene data show CDR1 as MDHEN and CDR2 as SYDVKM. The CDR3 is made up of 16 amino acids. The CDR3 coding sequence is TGTGCCAGCAGTTTGTCGACTAGCGGGAGGGCTCATGAGCAGTTCTTC. Translating it yields CASSLSTSGRAHEQFF. Based on the CDR3 plus reference TRBV28 and TRBJ2-1, the full variable domain is DVKVTQSSRYLVKRTGEKVFLECVQDMDHENMFWYRQDPGLGLRLIYFSYDVKMKEKGDIPEGYSVSREKKERFSLILESASTNQTSMYLCASSLSTSGRAHEQFFGPGTRLTVL.

The chain couples TRBV5-1 to TRBJ1-3, with unresolved D. Trimming removed 2 bases from V and 4 bases from J, with 16 bases in between. This CDR3 is 16 amino acids long. The germline CDR1 and CDR2 sequences are SGHRS and YFSETQ. CDR3: CASSLGPSGSGNTIYF. The DNA for the CDR3 is TGCGCCAGCAGCTTAGGCCCGTCGGGATCGGGAAACACCATATATTTT.

The chain couples TRBV2 to TRBJ2-7; 12 bases fit TRBD2. V lost 0 bases to trimming and J lost 4 bases; unmatched junction nucleotides: 4. The CDR3 length is 16 residues. Per germline, CDR1 SNHLY and CDR2 FYNNEI. This chain's CDR3 is CASSEALAGGLYEQYF. The CDR3 DNA is TGTGCCAGCAGTGAAGCACTAGCGGGAGGACTATACGAGCAGTACTTC.

CDR3 bases: TGTGCCAGCAGCTTTTTGCGACCCGAAGAGACCCAGTACTTC. This codes for CASSFLRPEETQYF. The chain uses TRBV5-6 and TRBJ2-5; D gene uncertain. The CDR3 runs 14 residues. CDR1 and CDR2 from the germline V gene are SGHDT and YYEEEE. The germline V and J ends were trimmed by 2 bases and 3 bases, with 11 bases remaining between them. Using reference TRBV5-6 and TRBJ2-5 for the parts outside the CDR3, the full variable domain is DAGVTQSPTHLIKTRGQQVTLRCSPKSGHDTVSWYQQALGQGPQFIFQYYEEEERQRGNFPDRFSGHQFPNYSSELNVNALLLGDSALYLCASSFLRPEETQYFGPGTRLLVL.

V gene TRBV5-1 combines with J gene TRBJ2-7; D is possibly TRBD1 (5 bases). Germline V gene data show CDR1 as SGHRS and CDR2 as YFSETQ. With 4 bases removed from V and 1 base from J, the gap between germline ends came to 9 bases. CDR3 size: 13 residues. The CDR3 spells CASSPQASYEQYF. Written as DNA, the CDR3 is TGCGCCAGCAGCCCACAGGCTTCCTACGAGCAGTACTTC.

The V gene is TRBV18, the J gene TRBJ2-3, with D possibly TRBD2 on 6 matching bases. With 1 base removed from V and 2 bases from J, the gap between germline ends came to 13 bases. Germline V gene lookup returns CDR1 KGHSH and CDR2 LQKENI. CDR3 length equals 16 residues. In nucleotides, the CDR3 is TGTGCCAGCTCACCACTGGGGGGACCCAACACAGATACGCAGTATTTT. As protein: CASSPLGGPNTDTQYF. The whole variable domain, filled in from reference TRBV18 and TRBJ2-3, reads NAGVMQNPRHLVRRRGQEARLRCSPMKGHSHVYWYRQLPEEGLKFMVYLQKENIIDESGMPKERFSAEFPKEGPSILRIQQVVRGDSAAYFCASSPLGGPNTDTQYFGPGTRLTVL.

The chain combines TRBV27 with TRBJ2-7, with unresolved D. V lost 5 bases and J lost 5, with 13 bases in between. The germline V gene has CDR1 MNHEY and CDR2 SMNVEV (reference sequence). The CDR3 totals 13 residues. CDR3 protein: CASSPKHQDEQYF. CDR3 nucleotide sequence: TGTGCCAGCAGTCCAAAGCATCAAGACGAGCAGTACTTC.

The chain links TRBV5-1 to TRBJ2-2, with D perhaps matching TRBD1 (5 bases). The germline V gene encodes CDR1 SGHRS and CDR2 YFSETQ. V was clipped by 0 bases and J by 5 bases, with 14 bases between them. The length of the CDR3 is 16 residues. The CDR3 nucleotides are TGCGCCAGCAGCTTGGGGCAGGGCAGTGGTACCGGGGAGCTGTTTTTT. Residues: CASSLGQGSGTGELFF. Full variable domain (rest looked up from reference TRBV5-1 and TRBJ2-2): KAGVTQTPRYLIKTRGQQVTLSCSPISGHRSVSWYQQTPGQGLQFLFEYFSETQRNKGNFPGRFSGRQFSNSRSEMNVSTLELGDSALYLCASSLGQGSGTGELFFGEGSRLTVL.

The V and J genes are TRBV7-2 and TRBJ1-1; D is possibly TRBD1 (5 bases). The CDR3 covers 14 residues. Germline V lookup: CDR1 SGHTA, CDR2 FQGNSA. V gave up 1 base and J gave up 2 bases, with 8 bases separating them. This CDR3 is CASSLGGFNTEAFF. In DNA, the CDR3 is TGTGCCAGCAGCTTAGGGGGCTTTAACACTGAAGCTTTCTTT.

V is TRBV28 and J is TRBJ1-4, with 8 nucleotides matching TRBD1. J was trimmed by 3 bases and V by 7 bases; bases with no gene match: 7. The germline V gene encodes CDR1 MDHEN and CDR2 SYDVKM. This CDR3 is 15 amino acids long. The CDR3 here is CASTRTGYANEKLFF. The CDR3, as DNA: TGTGCCAGCACCCGGACAGGGTATGCTAATGAAAAACTGTTTTTT.

The rearrangement joins TRBV27 to TRBJ1-2; D gene ambiguous. The V end lost 1 base, the J end lost 6 bases, and 12 bases lay between the germline ends. The CDR3 is 14 residues long. CDR1 is MNHEY and CDR2 is SMNVEV in the germline V gene (reference sequence). Here the CDR3 reads CASSLFGPDDGYTF. DNA of the CDR3: TGTGCCAGCAGTTTATTCGGGCCAGACGATGGCTACACCTTC.

Comment on this clone: Within the sample, other DNA sequences also encode this same CDR3. This chain links TRBV9 with TRBJ1-5, with no clear D. CDR1 SGDLS and CDR2 YYNGEE come from the germline V gene. V was shortened by 4 bases and J by 1 base, with 9 bases between the two germline ends. CDR3 length equals 14 residues. The CDR3 loop reads CASSSNPSNQPQHF. The CDR3 region has the DNA TGTGCCAGCAGCTCGAACCCAAGCAATCAGCCCCAGCATTTT.

This chain links TRBV15 with TRBJ2-1; weak D call: TRBD2 (5 bases). This CDR3 has 15 residues. The V end was cut by 0 bases, the J end by 4 bases, with 10 bases between. Germline-derived CDR1 and CDR2 are LNHNV and YYDKDF (reference sequence). CDR3 sequence: CATSREGLRYNEQFF. In DNA, the CDR3 is TGTGCCACCAGCAGAGAAGGACTCCGTTACAATGAGCAGTTCTTC.

V usage is TRBV5-1 and J usage is TRBJ2-7; no firm D call. Germline assignment: CDR1 SGHRS and CDR2 YFSETQ. The ends were cut back, 0 bases at V and 0 bases at J, with 7 bases in the middle. This CDR3 has 14 residues. CDR3 amino acids: CASSLEFSSYEQYF. CDR3 nucleotides: TGCGCCAGCAGCTTGGAGTTTAGCTCCTACGAGCAGTACTTC. The full variable domain, with the rest looked up from reference TRBV5-1 and TRBJ2-7, is KAGVTQTPRYLIKTRGQQVTLSCSPISGHRSVSWYQQTPGQGLQFLFEYFSETQRNKGNFPGRFSGRQFSNSRSEMNVSTLELGDSALYLCASSLEFSSYEQYFGPGTRLTVT.